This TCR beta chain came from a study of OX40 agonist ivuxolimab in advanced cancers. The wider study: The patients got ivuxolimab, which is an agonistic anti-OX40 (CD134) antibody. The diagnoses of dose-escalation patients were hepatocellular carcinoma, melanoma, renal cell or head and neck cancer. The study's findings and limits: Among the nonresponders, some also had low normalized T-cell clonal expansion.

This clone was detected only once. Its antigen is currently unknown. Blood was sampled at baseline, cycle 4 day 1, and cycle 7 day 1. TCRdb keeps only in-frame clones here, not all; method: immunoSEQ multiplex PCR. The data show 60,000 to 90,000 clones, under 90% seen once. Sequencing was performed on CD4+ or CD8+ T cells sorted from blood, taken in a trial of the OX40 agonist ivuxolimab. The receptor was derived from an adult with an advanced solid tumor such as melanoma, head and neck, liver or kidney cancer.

The CDR3 bases are TGTGCCAGCAGTTACTCGACAGGGCGGGGCTACACCTTC. Encoded protein: CASSYSTGRGYTF. V and J are TRBV6-5 and TRBJ1-2; TRBD1 aligns across 7 bases. The CDR3 covers 13 residues. The V gene's germline CDR1 is MNHEY and CDR2 SVGAGI. With 0 bases clipped from V and 8 bases from J, the junction kept 3 bases outside the gene matches.